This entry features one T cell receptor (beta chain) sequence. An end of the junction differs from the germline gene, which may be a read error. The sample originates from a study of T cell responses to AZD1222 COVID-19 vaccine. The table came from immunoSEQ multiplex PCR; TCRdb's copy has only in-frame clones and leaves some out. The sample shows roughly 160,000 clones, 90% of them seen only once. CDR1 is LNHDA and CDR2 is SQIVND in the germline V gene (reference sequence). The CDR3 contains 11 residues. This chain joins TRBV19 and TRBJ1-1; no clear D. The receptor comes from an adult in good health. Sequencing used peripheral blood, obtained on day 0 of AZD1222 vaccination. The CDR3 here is CASTAGTEAFF. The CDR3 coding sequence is TGTGCAAGTACAGCGGGGACTGAAGCTTTCTTT.